A single TCR beta chain is shown here with its context. Genomic DNA belonging to each subset was distributed in equal measure over several immunoSEQ plates. Per sorted-subset replicate PCR, input was 200 to 250 ng DNA, representing around 28,000 T cell genomes. Assay used: immunoSEQ multiplex PCR; TCRdb lists only in-frame clones, some missing. The sample contains some 2 million clones, 85% to 95% of which appear only once. Donors, healthy HIV-negative adults, lacked recent acute infections or vaccinations. CDR3 length equals 13 residues. In germline, CDR1 is MNHEY, CDR2 SVGAGI. The V gene lost 6 bases and the J gene lost 0 bases, with 6 bases spanning the gap. These data come from a study of shared clonotypes between healthy human individuals.

The sequence came from a man aged 18 to 30 in good health. The chain combines TRBV6-5 with TRBJ1-5, with D unclear. The specimen was naive CD4+ T cells sorted from blood. Sample subset: CD45RA+ positively selected. In DNA, the CDR3 is TGTGCCAGCAGGTTACGTAGCAATCAGCCCCAGCATTTT. This codes for CASRLRSNQPQHF.